This T cell receptor beta chain was found in a study of cytomegalovirus exposure and HLA in healthy donors. Of note for this clone: Its antigen remains unidentified.

Study results and caveats: Cytomegalovirus-associated status was assigned to fewer than 200 TCR beta chains. Researchers reported from a later analysis that most CMV-associated TCR beta chains appeared HLA-restricted. Sequence variants that were highly shared formed a cluster that was likely a sequencing artifact.

The CDR3 is made up of 16 amino acids. CDR1 and CDR2 from the germline V gene are SGHAT and FQNNGV. After removal of 4 bases from V and 2 bases from J, the junction contained 9 bases not matched to a gene. In the PCR, 60 Vbeta and 13 Jbeta primers were used. Clones were sequenced by immunoSEQ multiplex PCR, and TCRdb holds only the in-frame ones, with some missing. The profile shows approximately 140,000 clones, around 80% of them singletons. The chain couples TRBV11-2 to TRBJ2-3; 7 bases fit TRBD2. The TCR comes from a male donor in good health and CMV-seronegative. Sequencing used PBMCs. For the CDR3, the DNA is TGTGCCAGCAGCTCCTTCACGGGGGGTTCCACAGATACGCAGTATTTT. This sequence encodes CASSSFTGGSTDTQYF.